These 27 T cell receptor beta chains came from one sample sequenced in a study of T cells in Graves' hyperthyroidism and ophthalmopathy. The source material, RNA transcripts, was used to amplify TCR beta CDR3 regions. First-round RT-PCR of the TCR CDR3 relied on the HTBI primer set. TCRdb itself ran the multiplex PCR reads through MiXCR, one entry per CDR3 protein. The sample holds 300,000 to 400,000 distinct CDR3 sequences, about 15% seen once. The sequenced material came from blood. These receptors were collected from a woman aged 25-40 years with Graves' hyperthyroidism.

The rearrangement joins TRBV5-4 to TRBJ1-1; tentative D call: TRBD1 (6 bases). The CDR3 covers 12 residues. Germline V gene sequence: CDR1 SGHNT, CDR2 YYREEE (reference sequence). V was trimmed by 3 bases and J by 7 bases, leaving 10 bases between them. The CDR3 nucleotides read TGTGCCAGCAGCTCCACAGGGAATGAAGCTTTCTTT. Translating it yields CASSSTGNEAFF.

This clonotype was observed at least ten times. CDR3 region: CASSSPGGGTDTQYF. In nucleotides, the CDR3 is TGTGCCAGCAGTTCCCCCGGGGGGGGCACAGATACGCAGTATTTT. The chain has TRBV27 and TRBJ2-3; TRBD2 matches 8 bases. With V trimmed by 4 bases and J by 1 base, 4 bases remained unmatched. Germline V gene data show CDR1 as MNHEY and CDR2 as SMNVEV (reference sequence). This CDR3 has 15 amino acids.

Written as DNA, the CDR3 is TGTGCCAGCAGATCGGGACTGTATACCCCTGACACCGGGGAGCTGTTTTTT. It specifies CASRSGLYTPDTGELFF. The rearrangement uses TRBV11-2 and TRBJ2-2, with a weak D call TRBD2 (6 bases). V dropped 6 bases and J dropped 3 bases, with 20 bases sitting between them. The CDR3 length is 17 residues. Germline V gene data show CDR1 as SGHAT and CDR2 as FQNNGV.

The chain combines TRBV3-1 with TRBJ2-1; D unclear. The CDR3 loop spans 15 amino acids. Trimming stripped 1 base from V and 5 bases from J, with 12 bases between. CDR1 and CDR2 (germline): LGHDT, YNNKEL (reference sequence). CDR3 DNA sequence: TGTGCCAGCAGCCAAGTTAGGAACCAAAACAATGAGCAGTTCTTC. Translation gives CASSQVRNQNNEQFF.

This clonotype appeared many times. The gene calls are TRBV12-3 or TRBV12-4 and TRBJ1-1; no clear D. CDR3 size: 13 residues. The germline V and J ends were trimmed by 3 bases and 6 bases, with 11 bases remaining between them. As DNA, the CDR3 is TGTGCCAGCAGTTTGGGCGGGAGGTCTGAAGCTTTCTTT. Amino acid sequence: CASSLGGRSEAFF.

Many counts were recorded for this clonotype. This chain joins TRBV11-2 and TRBJ2-5; possibly TRBD1 for D (6 bases). Germline assignment: CDR1 SGHAT and CDR2 FQNNGV. Trimming removed 0 bases at V and 1 base at J, with 9 bases between. The CDR3 is made up of 15 amino acids. The CDR3 loop reads CASSLEQGLQETQYF. CDR3 DNA sequence: TGTGCCAGCAGCTTAGAACAGGGCCTCCAAGAGACCCAGTACTTC.

There are many counts of this clonotype. This chain uses TRBV28 with TRBJ1-4, with 7 bases identical to TRBD1. Germline V gene lookup returns CDR1 MDHEN and CDR2 SYDVKM. J lost 4 bases, V lost 3 bases, and 5 bases had no gene match. CDR3 size: 15 residues. CDR3 protein: CASSFQGQNNEKLFF. For the CDR3, the DNA is TGTGCCAGCAGTTTCCAGGGACAGAATAATGAAAAACTGTTTTTT.

Note on this clonotype: One end of the junction does not line up with germline, which may come from a read error. This chain joins TRBV3-1 and TRBJ2-7; TRBD2 matches at 10 bases. Per the germline V gene, CDR1 is LGHDT and CDR2 is YNNKEL (reference sequence). The CDR3 is 14 amino acids. The CDR3 DNA reads TGTGCCAGCAGCCAACTAGCGGGAGAGAACGAGCACTACTTC. It encodes CASSQLAGENEHYF.

This clonotype was seen repeatedly, ten times or more. CDR3 loop: CASSLGPAEQFF. The CDR3 region has the DNA TGTGCCAGCAGTCTGGGTCCCGCTGAGCAGTTCTTC. This chain uses TRBV12-3 or TRBV12-4 with TRBJ2-1; D ambiguous. The CDR3 runs 12 residues. V was pared by 5 bases and J by 9 bases, with 11 bases between.

The chain couples TRBV20-1 to TRBJ2-3; 9 nucleotides match TRBD1. CDR1 DFQATT and CDR2 SNEGSKA come from the germline V gene (reference sequence). V lost 4 bases to trimming and J lost 3 bases; unmatched junction nucleotides: 8. The CDR3 covers 15 residues. The chain's CDR3 is CSANPGTGKTDTQYF. Here the CDR3 DNA reads TGCAGTGCTAACCCTGGGACAGGGAAGACAGATACGCAGTATTTT.

This clonotype has only a few counts. CDR3 region: CASSLRTSGSGGELFF. The CDR3 DNA sequence: TGTGCCAGCAGCCTCCGGACTAGCGGGAGCGGCGGGGAGCTGTTTTTT. The chain combines TRBV9 with TRBJ2-2, with 13 bases aligning to TRBD2. The germline gives CDR1 SGDLS, CDR2 YYNGEE. The J segment lost 7 bases and the V segment lost 4 bases, leaving 7 bases of the junction unmatched. This CDR3 is built from 16 residues.

A remark on this clonotype: Since a much larger clone is just one base distant, this may be a read error. This sequence joins TRBV6-1 and TRBJ1-6, with D possibly being TRBD1 (6 bases). CDR1 is MNHNS and CDR2 is SASEGT in the germline V gene. This CDR3 is built from 18 residues. The germline V and J ends were trimmed by 11 bases and 0 bases, with 23 bases remaining between them. CDR3 sequence (DNA): TGTGCCGGCACAACGCCTCGGGGGGCGAGCTCCTATAATTCACCCCTCCACTTT. Its translation: CAGTTPRGASSYNSPLHF.

The chain has TRBV20-1 and TRBJ2-1; D gene ambiguous. The CDR3 consists of 14 residues. The V and J ends lost 5 bases and 5 bases respectively, with 16 bases between them. From germline, CDR1 is DFQATT and CDR2 SNEGSKA (reference sequence). CDR3 bases: TGCAGTGCTGAACCTAATGGGTTCCACAATGAGCAGTTCTTC. Protein: CSAEPNGFHNEQFF.

This clonotype showed up just a few times. This chain joins TRBV29-1 and TRBJ2-5; D may be TRBD1 (6 bases). Germline-derived CDR1 and CDR2 are SQVTM and ANQGSEA. With 3 bases removed from V and 5 bases from J, the gap between germline ends came to 10 bases. The CDR3 is 12 residues long. CDR3 sequence reads: CSVDQGMETQYF. For the CDR3, the DNA is TGCAGCGTTGATCAGGGGATGGAGACCCAGTACTTC.

V and J are TRBV20-1 and TRBJ2-7, with D perhaps TRBD2 (7 bases). Between the trimmed V and J ends, which lost 3 bases and 4 bases, there was a span of 19 bases. This CDR3 is built from 15 residues. Germline CDR1 is DFQATT and CDR2 is SNEGSKA (reference sequence). The CDR3 loop reads CSASLLGGAEYEQYF. The CDR3, as DNA: TGCAGTGCTAGCCTTCTTGGGGGGGCGGAGTACGAGCAGTACTTC.

This clonotype was seen a handful of times. This rearrangement joins TRBV25-1 to TRBJ2-3; D is perhaps TRBD1 (6 bases). V was pared by 2 bases and J by 2 bases, with 35 bases between. The CDR3 covers 23 residues. From germline, CDR1 is MGHDK and CDR2 SYGVNS. CDR3 region: CASSEMQIQPRTDTLGDTDTQYF. For the CDR3, the DNA is TGTGCCAGCAGTGAAATGCAAATCCAACCCCGGACAGACACATTGGGTGACACAGATACGCAGTATTTT. The full variable domain, with the rest looked up from reference TRBV25-1 and TRBJ2-3, is EADIYQTPRYLVIGTGKKITLECSQTMGHDKMYWYQQDPGMELHLIHYSYGVNSTEKGDLSSESTVSRIRTEHFPLTLESARPSHTSQYLCASSEMQIQPRTDTLGDTDTQYFGPGTRLTVL.

Regarding this clonotype: A read error may explain this, as a much larger clone is one base away. The V gene is TRBV11-2, the J gene TRBJ2-1; 9 positions agree with TRBD1. From germline, CDR1 is SGHAT and CDR2 FQNNGV. This CDR3 region has 15 residues. CDR3 sequence (DNA): TGTGCCAGCAGCTTATTTACAGGGGGCTACAATGAGCGGTTCTTC. It encodes CASSLFTGGYNERFF.

This clonotype appeared many times. The CDR3 region is CASSPRGLASTGELFF. CDR3 nucleotide sequence: TGTGCCAGCAGTCCAAGGGGACTAGCGAGCACCGGGGAGCTGTTTTTT. V and J are TRBV12-3 or TRBV12-4 and TRBJ2-2, with 10 positions matching TRBD2. Germline trimming cut 5 bases from V and 4 bases from J; bases unmatched to any gene: 7. CDR3 size: 16 residues.

This clonotype was seen many times. This chain connects TRBV10-3 to TRBJ2-7, with D possibly called TRBD1 or TRBD2 (5 bases each). This CDR3 has 12 residues. Germline V gene sequence: CDR1 ENHRY, CDR2 SYGVKD. The germline V and J ends were trimmed by 10 bases and 0 bases, with 10 bases remaining between them. The CDR3 protein is CATSGTSYEQYF. CDR3 DNA sequence: TGTGCCACCTCAGGGACCTCCTACGAGCAGTACTTC.

This clonotype was counted many times. This chain uses TRBV11-2 with TRBJ1-2; D is possibly TRBD1 (5 bases). Per the germline V gene, CDR1 is SGHAT and CDR2 is FQNNGV. V gave up 4 bases and J gave up 5 bases, with 17 bases separating them. This CDR3 is 15 amino acids long. CDR3 region: CASSSPGTEIYGYTF. The CDR3 nucleotides read TGTGCCAGCAGCTCCCCCGGGACGGAGATTTATGGCTACACCTTC. Filled out from reference TRBV11-2 and TRBJ1-2, the complete variable domain reads EAGVAQSPRYKIIEKRQSVAFWCNPISGHATLYWYQQILGQGPKLLIQFQNNGVVDDSQLPKDRFSAERLKGVDSTLKIQPAKLEDSAVYLCASSSPGTEIYGYTFGSGTRLTVV.

Many counts were recorded for this clonotype. The chain carries TRBV20-1 and TRBJ2-1, with 7 bases aligning to TRBD2. V lost 4 bases to trimming and J lost 0 bases; unmatched junction nucleotides: 9. Per the germline V gene, CDR1 is DFQATT and CDR2 is SNEGSKA (reference sequence). The CDR3 runs to 16 residues. CDR3 coding DNA: TGCAGTGCTATCTCAAAGGGCGGGAGCTCCTACAATGAGCAGTTCTTC. Translating gives CSAISKGGSSYNEQFF.

There are many counts of this clonotype. The rearrangement links TRBV12-3 or TRBV12-4 to TRBJ2-3, with D unresolved. CDR3 length: 14 amino acids. Deletions cut 4 bases from V and 3 bases from J, with 11 bases between. Here the CDR3 reads CASSSPTITDTQYF. The CDR3 DNA follows: TGTGCCAGCAGTTCACCGACAATAACAGATACGCAGTATTTT.

This clonotype has just a few counts. The chain is built from TRBV6-1 and TRBJ1-2; 9 nucleotides align to TRBD1. The J segment lost 4 bases and the V segment lost 5 bases, leaving 14 bases of the junction unmatched. Germline V gene data show CDR1 as MNHNS and CDR2 as SASEGT. The CDR3 has 17 residues. In nucleotides, the CDR3 is TGTGCCAGCAGTCAATCACCGGGACAGGGAAATCCCTATGGCTACACCTTC. It specifies CASSQSPGQGNPYGYTF.

The CDR3 bases are TGTGCCAGCAGCTTAGGATTACTAGCGGGCGACACAGATACGCAGTATTTT. Its protein product is CASSLGLLAGDTDTQYF. This chain connects TRBV7-6 to TRBJ2-3, with 9 positions matching TRBD2. CDR3 length: 17 residues. V was pared by 1 base and J by 2 bases, with 7 bases of the junction left unmatched. The germline gives CDR1 SGHVS, CDR2 FNYEAQ. The full variable domain, in which reference TRBV7-6 and TRBJ2-3 provide the parts outside the CDR3, is GAGVSQSPRYKVTKRGQDVALRCDPISGHVSLYWYRQALGQGPEFLTYFNYEAQQDKSGLPNDRFSAERPEGSISTLTIQRTEQRDSAMYRCASSLGLLAGDTDTQYFGPGTRLTVL.

There are a few counts of this clonotype. V and J are TRBV19 and TRBJ1-5; 8 nucleotides agree with TRBD1. The CDR3 runs to 17 residues. CDR1 LNHDA and CDR2 SQIVND come from the germline V gene (reference sequence). J was trimmed by 7 bases and V by 4 bases; bases with no gene match: 15. CDR3 sequence reads: CASSRDRGGHFRQPQHF. CDR3 sequence (DNA): TGTGCCAGTAGTAGAGACAGGGGAGGCCATTTCCGACAGCCCCAGCATTTT.

This clonotype occurred a few times. This rearrangement joins TRBV5-1 to TRBJ1-6; 10 bases line up with TRBD1. This CDR3 has 17 residues. Germline lookup yields CDR1 SGHRS and CDR2 YFSETQ. V shed 2 bases and J 7 bases; nucleotides not matched to a gene: 9. Here the CDR3 DNA reads TGCGCCAGCAGCTTACGACATCGGGACAGGGGCAATTCACCCCTCCACTTT. This codes for CASSLRHRDRGNSPLHF.

This clonotype was detected a few times. The chain joins TRBV10-3 to TRBJ2-5; 7 nucleotides align to TRBD1. Germline CDR1 ENHRY, CDR2 SYGVKD. This CDR3 contains 14 residues. V was pared by 6 bases and J by 0 bases, with 4 bases of the junction left unmatched. The CDR3 is CAIRPDRNQETQYF. CDR3 DNA sequence: TGTGCCATCAGACCGGACAGGAACCAAGAGACCCAGTACTTC.